These 9 T cell receptor beta chains came from one sample sequenced in a study of glioma-infiltrating T cells after dendritic cell vaccination. The time point denotes: after dendritic cell vaccination, including at tumor progression/relapse. The protocol was immunoSEQ multiplex PCR, while the TCRdb copy is restricted to in-frame clones and leaves out a portion. The sample has almost 90,000 clones, roughly 80% seen once. The sample here was blood, taken after dendritic cell vaccination. The receptors were gathered from a human donor with glioblastoma.

The chain employs TRBV18 and TRBJ2-7; D is possibly TRBD2 (5 bases). V was shortened by 2 bases and J by 7 bases, with 9 bases between the two germline ends. CDR3 size: 12 residues. Germline V gene lookup returns CDR1 KGHSH and CDR2 LQKENI. As DNA, the CDR3 is TGTGCCAGCTCACCATTAGCGAGTGAGCAGTACTTC. Its translation is CASSPLASEQYF.

This clone is a singleton in its sample. The chain is built from TRBV19 and TRBJ1-2, with 7 bases that match TRBD1. V was pared by 10 bases and J by 6 bases, with 8 bases of the junction left unmatched. The CDR3 extends over 12 amino acids. Germline CDR1 reads LNHDA; CDR2 reads SQIVND (reference sequence). The CDR3 nucleotides are TGTGCCACCCTAAGAGGGACAGATGGCTACACCTTC. This codes for CATLRGTDGYTF. The variable domain in full, completed from reference TRBV19 and TRBJ1-2, reads DGGITQSPKYLFRKEGQNVTLSCEQNLNHDAMYWYRQDPGQGLRLIYYSQIVNDFQKGDIAEGYSVSREKKESFPLTVTSAQKNPTAFYLCATLRGTDGYTFGSGTRLTVV.

This clone has just one count. The genes are TRBV5-6 and TRBJ2-4; 11 nucleotides align to TRBD1. The V segment lost 3 bases and the J segment 0 bases; nucleotides outside the gene matches: 5. The CDR3 length is 17 residues. Germline-derived CDR1 and CDR2 are SGHDT and YYEEEE. As DNA, the CDR3 is TGTGCCAGCAGCTCCCGGGACAGGGGGGTAGCCAAAAACATTCAGTACTTC. Translating it yields CASSSRDRGVAKNIQYF.

This chain connects TRBV15 to TRBJ2-7; 7 bases match TRBD1. The germline V gene encodes CDR1 LNHNV and CDR2 YYDKDF (reference sequence). The V gene end was trimmed by 0 bases and the J gene end by 3 bases; junction bases not matched to a gene: 5. CDR3 length: 15 residues. The CDR3 loop is CATSRDVQGSYEQYF. The CDR3, as DNA: TGTGCCACCAGCAGAGATGTACAGGGGAGCTACGAGCAGTACTTC.

The chain combines TRBV30 with TRBJ2-3; D gene uncertain. The germline V gene encodes CDR1 GTSNPN and CDR2 SVGIG (reference sequence). The V and J ends lost 2 bases and 3 bases respectively, with 12 bases between them. The CDR3 is 14 residues long. CDR3 sequence: CAWSTPFITDTQYF. CDR3 coding DNA: TGTGCCTGGAGTACACCTTTTATAACAGATACGCAGTATTTT.

The rearrangement links TRBV7-6 to TRBJ2-1, with D maybe TRBD1 (5 bases). This CDR3 has 13 residues. CDR1 is SGHVS, CDR2 FNYEAQ, per germline. Trimming took off 3 bases at V and 9 bases at J, with 12 bases between the two ends. For the CDR3, the DNA is TGTGCCAGCAGCTTTAGTGAAAGGGGTGAGCAGTTCTTC. It is translated as CASSFSERGEQFF.

V is TRBV5-4 and J is TRBJ2-1; the match to TRBD1 covers 9 bases. Trimming took 1 base from V and 6 from J; bases not matched to a gene: 5. CDR3 length equals 15 residues. Germline loops: CDR1 SGHNT, CDR2 YYREEE (reference sequence). This chain's CDR3 is CASSLPGTGINEQFF. The CDR3 nucleotides read TGTGCCAGCAGCTTGCCTGGGACAGGGATCAATGAGCAGTTCTTC.

This chain uses TRBV7-2 with TRBJ1-4; D might be TRBD1 (5 bases). Germline CDR1 is SGHTA and CDR2 is FQGNSA. V shed 4 bases and J shed 0 bases, with 9 bases lying between them. This CDR3 is 15 amino acids long. CDR3 amino acids: CASSSDSATNEKLFF. CDR3 bases: TGTGCCAGCAGCTCCGACAGTGCAACTAATGAAAAACTGTTTTTT. Filled out from reference TRBV7-2 and TRBJ1-4, the complete variable domain reads GAGVSQSPSNKVTEKGKDVELRCDPISGHTALYWYRQSLGQGLEFLIYFQGNSAPDKSGLPSDRFSAERTGGSVSTLTIQRTQQEDSAVYLCASSSDSATNEKLFFGSGTQLSVL.

CDR3 DNA: TGTGCCAGCAGTTACTCGTATGACTATGGCTACACCTTC. Translating gives CASSYSYDYGYTF. V is TRBV6-5 and J is TRBJ1-2; D unclear. The CDR3 has 13 amino acids. V lost 0 bases, J lost 3 bases, and 5 bases lay in between. Germline V gene lookup returns CDR1 MNHEY and CDR2 SVGAGI.